This entry lists 8 T cell receptor beta chains sequenced from one sample in a study of T cell repertoires in cytomegalovirus infection. TCRdb reprocessed the reads with MiXCR, giving one entry per CDR3 protein. The sample lists 150,000 to 200,000 distinct CDR3 sequences, around an eighth occurring once. What was sequenced was PBMCs. Receptor source: a human donor in good health (CMV status not recorded). Some clones in this sample may be carry-over from other donors' samples.

The chain has TRBV9 and TRBJ2-5; TRBD1 agrees at 10 bases. Germline loops: CDR1 SGDLS, CDR2 YYNGEE. Losses at the gene ends were 4 bases for V and 2 bases for J; bases not matched to a gene: 11. The CDR3 sequence is 17 residues long. CDR3 nucleotides: TGTGCCAGCAGCAACCCTAGGCGGGACAGGGGACAAGAGACCCAGTACTTC. It yields the protein CASSNPRRDRGQETQYF.

This clonotype has ten or more counts. The gene calls are TRBV7-6 and TRBJ2-5; no clear D. Germline-derived CDR1 and CDR2 are SGHVS and FNYEAQ. The V end was cut by 5 bases, the J end by 0 bases, with 10 bases between. The CDR3 sequence is 14 residues long. In DNA form, the CDR3 reads TGTGCCAGCAGCAGGCGGCGCGACCAAGAGACCCAGTACTTC. Translation: CASSRRRDQETQYF.

This clonotype appeared a few times. This sequence joins TRBV20-1 and TRBJ2-1; TRBD2 matches 7 bases. The CDR3 totals 11 residues. The V and J ends lost 1 base and 15 bases, in that order; junction bases with no gene match: 6. Germline values: CDR1 DFQATT, CDR2 SNEGSKA (reference sequence). CDR3 in DNA: TGCAGTGCTAGAGGGCTAGCGGAAGGGTTCTTC. Translating it yields CSARGLAEGFF.

This clonotype has at least ten counts. The chain couples TRBV28 to TRBJ2-7; 10 positions agree with TRBD1. V dropped 3 bases and J dropped 3; count of bases not matched to a gene: 2. This CDR3 has 14 amino acids. The germline gives CDR1 MDHEN, CDR2 SYDVKM. In nucleotides, the CDR3 is TGTGCCAGCAGTTTGACAGGGGGCTTCTACGAGCAGTACTTC. Translation: CASSLTGGFYEQYF.

This clonotype was observed a handful of times. The chain joins TRBV28 to TRBJ1-5; D is unclear. Trimming removed 1 base from V and 0 bases from J, with 10 bases in between. The length of the CDR3 is 16 residues. Germline V gene lookup returns CDR1 MDHEN and CDR2 SYDVKM. The CDR3 reads CASSLLSGNSNQPQHF. CDR3 DNA sequence: TGTGCCAGCAGTTTATTATCTGGGAATAGCAATCAGCCCCAGCATTTT.

This clonotype was found many times. The chain has TRBV7-2 and TRBJ2-6; D call uncertain. CDR3 length: 13 residues. Germline CDR1 is SGHTA and CDR2 is FQGNSA. V was clipped by 7 bases and J by 0 bases, with 4 bases between them. CDR3 in DNA: TGTGCCAGCACCCTCTCTGGGGCCAACGTCCTGACTTTC. Translation gives CASTLSGANVLTF.

This clonotype was seen many times. The chain couples TRBV2 to TRBJ1-5, with no clear D. The V end lost 6 bases, the J end lost 2 bases, and 17 bases lay between the germline ends. CDR3 length equals 16 residues. The germline gives CDR1 SNHLY, CDR2 FYNNEI. This chain's CDR3 is CASRDERAEGNQPQHF. As DNA, the CDR3 is TGTGCCAGCAGGGACGAGAGAGCAGAGGGCAATCAGCCCCAGCATTTT.

V is TRBV20-1 and J is TRBJ2-5, with 7 bases fitting TRBD1. The CDR3 is 13 amino acids. The V gene's germline CDR1 is DFQATT and CDR2 SNEGSKA (reference sequence). Losses at the gene ends were 0 bases for V and 7 bases for J; bases not matched to a gene: 5. The DNA for the CDR3 is TGCAGTGCTAGAGACCCAGGGGGTGTGACCCAGTACTTC. Translated, it gives CSARDPGGVTQYF.